This T cell receptor beta chain stems from a study of T-cell memory formation after mild COVID-19. The sample holds many counts of this clonotype. Its target is unknown. TCRdb re-derived calls from the 5' RACE reads in MiXCR, one entry per CDR3 protein. The sample records some 310,000 distinct CDR3 sequences, approximately 22% being singletons. Overall study findings and caveats: CM and EM subsets held most contracting CD4+ clones; EMRA held CD8+ ones.

The V end lost 0 bases, the J end lost 2 bases, and 17 bases lay between the germline ends. Per the germline V gene, CDR1 is SGHRS and CDR2 is YFSETQ. The CDR3 totals 17 residues. The chain has TRBV5-1 and TRBJ2-5; D uncertain. The TCR was taken from a man between 18 and 29 years old who had mild COVID-19 (a few samples of this study predate the infection). Cell type and time point are not known. The sequenced material came from PBMCs or a T cell subset sorted from them (not recorded which). The CDR3 sequence is CASSLVRAGTIQETQYF. The CDR3 bases are TGCGCCAGCAGCTTGGTTCGGGCAGGAACGATACAAGAGACCCAGTACTTC.